This T cell receptor (beta chain) appears in the sequencing data of a study of T cells after yellow fever vaccination. Study information: With SMART-Seq v4 Ultra Low Input, the fractions containing low cell numbers were prepared.

The CDR3 is made up of 12 amino acids. Trimming left V 6 bases short and J 8 bases short, with 13 bases between. Germline V gives CDR1 MNHEY, CDR2 SVGEGT. TCRdb called the 5' RACE reads again in MiXCR, with one record for every CDR3 protein. Among 150,000 to 200,000 distinct CDR3 sequences listed, roughly 11% were seen once. General study results and limits: The study found a weaker secondary response that peaked faster, day 5 versus 15. Across the CD4 and CD8 compartments, a small share of clonotypes was present in both.

A note on this clonotype: What it recognizes is unknown.

The V and J genes are TRBV6-2 or TRBV6-3 and TRBJ1-2, with no clear D. The origin of this receptor is a man aged 18-30 years who received the YFV17D yellow fever vaccine. The sample in question was CD8+ T cells sorted from PBMCs, obtained 15 days after the yellow fever booster vaccination. The CDR3 here is CASRDFRKGYTF. The CDR3 region has the DNA TGTGCCAGCAGAGATTTCAGGAAAGGCTACACCTTC.